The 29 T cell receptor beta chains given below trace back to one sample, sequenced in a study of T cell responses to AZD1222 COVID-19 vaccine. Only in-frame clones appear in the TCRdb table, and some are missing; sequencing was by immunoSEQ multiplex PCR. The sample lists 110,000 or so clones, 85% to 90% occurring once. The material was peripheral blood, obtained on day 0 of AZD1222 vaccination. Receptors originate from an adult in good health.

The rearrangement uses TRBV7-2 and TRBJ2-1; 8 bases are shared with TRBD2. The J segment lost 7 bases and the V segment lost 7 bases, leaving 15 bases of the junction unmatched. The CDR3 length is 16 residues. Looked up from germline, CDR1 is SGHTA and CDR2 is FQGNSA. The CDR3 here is CASTPSAGTRWNEQFF. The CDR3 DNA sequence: TGTGCCAGCACCCCTAGCGCAGGGACTAGGTGGAATGAGCAGTTCTTC.

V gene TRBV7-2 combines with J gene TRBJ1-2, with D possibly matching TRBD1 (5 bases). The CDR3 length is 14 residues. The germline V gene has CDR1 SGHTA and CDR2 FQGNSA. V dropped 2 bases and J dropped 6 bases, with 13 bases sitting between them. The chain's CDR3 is CASSLPQGRNGYTF. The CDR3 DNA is TGTGCCAGCAGCTTACCCCAGGGTCGGAATGGCTACACCTTC.

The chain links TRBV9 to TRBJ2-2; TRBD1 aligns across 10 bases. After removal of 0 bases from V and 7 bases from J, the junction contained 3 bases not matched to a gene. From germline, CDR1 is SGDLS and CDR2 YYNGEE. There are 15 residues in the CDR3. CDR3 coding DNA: TGTGCCAGCAGCGTAGGGGGACAGGGGATCGGGGAGCTGTTTTTT. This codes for CASSVGGQGIGELFF.

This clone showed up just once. The CDR3 reads CASSLVSRGEQFF. The DNA for the CDR3 is TGTGCCAGCAGCTTAGTGTCTCGGGGGGAGCAGTTCTTC. The genes are TRBV7-6 and TRBJ2-1, with a tentative D call TRBD2 (6 bases). Germline V lookup: CDR1 SGHVS, CDR2 FNYEAQ. CDR3 length equals 13 residues. Trimming shortened V by 1 base and J by 10 bases, and 11 bases separated the two germline ends.

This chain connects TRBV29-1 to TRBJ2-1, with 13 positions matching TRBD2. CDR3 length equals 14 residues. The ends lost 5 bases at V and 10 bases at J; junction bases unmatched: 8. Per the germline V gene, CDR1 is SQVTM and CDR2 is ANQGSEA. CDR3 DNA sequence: TGCAGCGTTCCCGGACTAGCGGGAGTGGGCGAGCAGTTCTTC. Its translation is CSVPGLAGVGEQFF.

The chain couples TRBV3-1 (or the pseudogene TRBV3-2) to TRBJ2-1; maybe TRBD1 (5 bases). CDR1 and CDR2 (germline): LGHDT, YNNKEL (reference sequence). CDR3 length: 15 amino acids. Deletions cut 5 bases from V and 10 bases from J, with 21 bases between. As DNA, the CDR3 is TGTGCCAGCAGCGACACACAGGCCCTGAAGGAAGAGCAGTTCTTC. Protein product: CASSDTQALKEEQFF.

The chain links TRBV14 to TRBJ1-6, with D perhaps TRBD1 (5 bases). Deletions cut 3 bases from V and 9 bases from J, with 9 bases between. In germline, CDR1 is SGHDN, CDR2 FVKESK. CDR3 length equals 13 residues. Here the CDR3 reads CASSQTAFSPLHF. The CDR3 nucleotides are TGTGCCAGCAGCCAGACAGCGTTTTCACCCCTCCACTTT. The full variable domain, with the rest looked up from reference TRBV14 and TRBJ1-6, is EAGVTQFPSHSVIEKGQTVTLRCDPISGHDNLYWYRRVMGKEIKFLLHFVKESKQDESGMPNNRFLAERTGGTYSTLKVQPAELEDSGVYFCASSQTAFSPLHFGNGTRLTVT.

The CDR3 is CASSLGAREGTQYF. For the CDR3, the DNA is TGTGCCAGCAGCTTAGGAGCGCGGGAAGGCACGCAGTATTTT. The chain combines TRBV7-8 with TRBJ2-3; D perhaps matches TRBD2 (6 bases). Trimming took off 1 base at V and 9 bases at J, with 14 bases between the two ends. The CDR3 consists of 14 residues. Germline V gene sequence: CDR1 SGHVS, CDR2 FQNEAQ.

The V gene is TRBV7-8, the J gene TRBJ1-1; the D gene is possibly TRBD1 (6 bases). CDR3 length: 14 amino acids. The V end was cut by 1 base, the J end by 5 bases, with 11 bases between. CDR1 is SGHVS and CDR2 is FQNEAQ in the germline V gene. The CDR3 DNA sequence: TGTGCCAGCAGCTTAGATACAGGGAGTACTGAAGCTTTCTTT. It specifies CASSLDTGSTEAFF.

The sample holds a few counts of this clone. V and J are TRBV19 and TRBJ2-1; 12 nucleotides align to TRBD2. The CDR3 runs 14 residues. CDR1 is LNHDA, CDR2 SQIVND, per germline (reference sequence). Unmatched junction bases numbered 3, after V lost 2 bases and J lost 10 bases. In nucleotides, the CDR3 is TGTGCCAGTAGTATACGACTAGCGGGAGAAGAGCAGTTCTTC. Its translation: CASSIRLAGEEQFF. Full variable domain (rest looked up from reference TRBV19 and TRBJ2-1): DGGITQSPKYLFRKEGQNVTLSCEQNLNHDAMYWYRQDPGQGLRLIYYSQIVNDFQKGDIAEGYSVSREKKESFPLTVTSAQKNPTAFYLCASSIRLAGEEQFFGPGTRLTVL.

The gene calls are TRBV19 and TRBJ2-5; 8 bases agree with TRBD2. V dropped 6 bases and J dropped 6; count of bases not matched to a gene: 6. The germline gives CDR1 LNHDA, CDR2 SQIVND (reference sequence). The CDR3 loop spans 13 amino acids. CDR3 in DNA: TGTGCCAGTAGACGAGCGGGAGCGAAGACCCAGTACTTC. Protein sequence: CASRRAGAKTQYF. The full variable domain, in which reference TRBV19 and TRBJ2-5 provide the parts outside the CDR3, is DGGITQSPKYLFRKEGQNVTLSCEQNLNHDAMYWYRQDPGQGLRLIYYSQIVNDFQKGDIAEGYSVSREKKESFPLTVTSAQKNPTAFYLCASRRAGAKTQYFGPGTRLLVL.

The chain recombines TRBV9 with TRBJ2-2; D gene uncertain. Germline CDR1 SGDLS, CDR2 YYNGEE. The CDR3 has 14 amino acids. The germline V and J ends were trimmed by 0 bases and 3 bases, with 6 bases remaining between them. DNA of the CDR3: TGTGCCAGCAGCGTAGGCTGGGACACCGGGGAGCTGTTTTTT. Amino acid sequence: CASSVGWDTGELFF.

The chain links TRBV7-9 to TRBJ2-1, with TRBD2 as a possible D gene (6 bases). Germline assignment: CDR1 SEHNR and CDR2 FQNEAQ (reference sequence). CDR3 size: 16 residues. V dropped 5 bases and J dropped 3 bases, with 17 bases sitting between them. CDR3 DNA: TGTGCCAGCAGCCCTCTGGAGGGGCTAGACTACAATGAGCAGTTCTTC. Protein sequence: CASSPLEGLDYNEQFF.

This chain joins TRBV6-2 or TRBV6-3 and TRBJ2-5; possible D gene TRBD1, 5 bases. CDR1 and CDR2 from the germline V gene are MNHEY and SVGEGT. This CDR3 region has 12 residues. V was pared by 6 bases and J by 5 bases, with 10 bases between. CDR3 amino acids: CASSPRGETQYF. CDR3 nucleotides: TGTGCCAGCAGCCCAAGGGGTGAGACCCAGTACTTC.

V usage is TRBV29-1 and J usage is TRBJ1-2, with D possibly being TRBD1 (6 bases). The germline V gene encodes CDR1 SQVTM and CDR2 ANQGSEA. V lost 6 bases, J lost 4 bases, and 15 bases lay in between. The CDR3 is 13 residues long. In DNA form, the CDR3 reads TGCAGCGTAGGGACACCGCGGGGCTATGGCTACACCTTC. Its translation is CSVGTPRGYGYTF.

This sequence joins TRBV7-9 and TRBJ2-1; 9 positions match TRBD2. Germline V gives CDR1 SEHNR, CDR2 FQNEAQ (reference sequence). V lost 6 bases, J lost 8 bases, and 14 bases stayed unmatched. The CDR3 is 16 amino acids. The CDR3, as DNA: TGTGCCAGCAGTTATACCCCCGGGACTAGCAAGGATGAGCAGTTCTTC. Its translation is CASSYTPGTSKDEQFF.

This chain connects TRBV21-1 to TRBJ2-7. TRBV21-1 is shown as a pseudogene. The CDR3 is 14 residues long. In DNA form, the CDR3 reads TGTGCCAGCAGCATAGGGCCATACGTTGGCGGGCAGTACTTC. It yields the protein CASSIGPYVGGQYF.

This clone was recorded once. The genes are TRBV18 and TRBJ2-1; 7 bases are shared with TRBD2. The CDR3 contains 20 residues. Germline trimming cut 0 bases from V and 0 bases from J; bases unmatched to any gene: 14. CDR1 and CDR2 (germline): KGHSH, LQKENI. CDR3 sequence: CASSPPWGAGGGSSYNEQFF. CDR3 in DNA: TGTGCCAGCTCACCACCGTGGGGCGCAGGTGGCGGGAGCTCCTACAATGAGCAGTTCTTC.

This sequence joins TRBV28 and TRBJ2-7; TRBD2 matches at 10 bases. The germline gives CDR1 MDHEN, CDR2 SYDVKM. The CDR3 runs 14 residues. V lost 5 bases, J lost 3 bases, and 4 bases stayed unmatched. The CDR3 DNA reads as TGTGCCAGCAGTCAACTAGCGGGAAACTACGAGCAGTACTTC. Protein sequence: CASSQLAGNYEQYF. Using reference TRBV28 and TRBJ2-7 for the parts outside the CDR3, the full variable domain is DVKVTQSSRYLVKRTGEKVFLECVQDMDHENMFWYRQDPGLGLRLIYFSYDVKMKEKGDIPEGYSVSREKKERFSLILESASTNQTSMYLCASSQLAGNYEQYFGPGTRLTVT.

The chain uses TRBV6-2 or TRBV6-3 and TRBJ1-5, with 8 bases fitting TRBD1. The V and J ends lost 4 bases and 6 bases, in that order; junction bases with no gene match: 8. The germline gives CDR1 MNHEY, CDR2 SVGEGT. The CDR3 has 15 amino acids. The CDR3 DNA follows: TGTGCCAGCAGTTCTTCAGGGGGCGCGGGTCAGCCCCAGCATTTT. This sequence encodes CASSSSGGAGQPQHF.

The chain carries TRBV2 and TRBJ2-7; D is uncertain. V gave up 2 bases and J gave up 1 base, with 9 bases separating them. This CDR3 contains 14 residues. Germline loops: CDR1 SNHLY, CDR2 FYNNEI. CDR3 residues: CASSEHVSSYEQYF. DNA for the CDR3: TGTGCCAGCAGTGAACACGTCAGTTCCTACGAGCAGTACTTC.

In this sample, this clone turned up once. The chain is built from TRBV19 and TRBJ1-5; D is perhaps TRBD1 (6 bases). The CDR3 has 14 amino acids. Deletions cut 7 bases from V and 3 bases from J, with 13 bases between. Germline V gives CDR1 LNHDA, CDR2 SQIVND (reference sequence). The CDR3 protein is CASTAGTLNQPQHF. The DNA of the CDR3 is TGTGCCAGTACCGCTGGGACACTCAATCAGCCCCAGCATTTT.

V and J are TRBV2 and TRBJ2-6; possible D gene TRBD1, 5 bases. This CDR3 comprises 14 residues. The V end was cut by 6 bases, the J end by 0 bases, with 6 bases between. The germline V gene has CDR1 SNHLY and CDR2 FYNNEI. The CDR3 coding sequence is TGTGCCAGCAGGGACAACTCTGGGGCCAACGTCCTGACTTTC. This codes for CASRDNSGANVLTF.

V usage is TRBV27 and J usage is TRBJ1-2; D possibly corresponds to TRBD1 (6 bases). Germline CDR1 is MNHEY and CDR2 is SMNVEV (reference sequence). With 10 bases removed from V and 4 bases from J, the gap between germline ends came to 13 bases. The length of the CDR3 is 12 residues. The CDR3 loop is CATRTAFYGYTF. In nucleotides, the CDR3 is TGTGCCACCCGGACAGCCTTCTATGGCTACACCTTC.

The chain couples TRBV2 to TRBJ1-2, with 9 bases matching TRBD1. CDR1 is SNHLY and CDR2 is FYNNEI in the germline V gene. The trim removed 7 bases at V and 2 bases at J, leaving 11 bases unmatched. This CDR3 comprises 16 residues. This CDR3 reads CASTRDRVVVNYGYTF. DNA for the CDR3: TGTGCCAGCACCCGGGACAGGGTGGTGGTAAACTATGGCTACACCTTC. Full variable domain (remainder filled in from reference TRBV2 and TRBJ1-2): EPEVTQTPSHQVTQMGQEVILRCVPISNHLYFYWYRQILGQKVEFLVSFYNNEISEKSEIFDDQFSVERPDGSNFTLKIRSTKLEDSAMYFCASTRDRVVVNYGYTFGSGTRLTVV.

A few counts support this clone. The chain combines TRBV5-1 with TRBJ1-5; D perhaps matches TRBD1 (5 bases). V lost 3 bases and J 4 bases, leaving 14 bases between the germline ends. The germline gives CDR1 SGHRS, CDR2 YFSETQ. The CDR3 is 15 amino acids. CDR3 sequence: CASSYGDGLNQPQHF. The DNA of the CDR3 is TGCGCCAGCAGCTATGGGGACGGTCTAAATCAGCCCCAGCATTTT.

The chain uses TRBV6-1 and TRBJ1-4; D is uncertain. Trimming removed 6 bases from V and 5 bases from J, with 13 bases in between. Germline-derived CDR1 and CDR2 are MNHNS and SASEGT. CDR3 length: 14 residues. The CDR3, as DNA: TGTGCCAGCAGATCCGTCACGGGAAATGAAAAACTGTTTTTT. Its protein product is CASRSVTGNEKLFF.

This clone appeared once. Here the CDR3 reads CAWRSKATYEQYF. CDR3 DNA sequence: TGTGCCTGGCGGTCCAAGGCAACCTACGAGCAGTACTTC. The genes are TRBV30 and TRBJ2-7; D remains unclear. The CDR3 totals 13 residues. CDR1 and CDR2 from the germline V gene are GTSNPN and SVGIG (reference sequence). V gave up 5 bases and J gave up 2 bases, with 13 bases separating them.

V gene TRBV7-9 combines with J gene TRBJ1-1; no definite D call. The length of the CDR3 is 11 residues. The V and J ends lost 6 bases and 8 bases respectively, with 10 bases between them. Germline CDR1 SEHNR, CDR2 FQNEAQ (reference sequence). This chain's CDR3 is CASSRAAEAFF. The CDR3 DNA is TGTGCCAGCAGTCGGGCCGCCGAAGCTTTCTTT.